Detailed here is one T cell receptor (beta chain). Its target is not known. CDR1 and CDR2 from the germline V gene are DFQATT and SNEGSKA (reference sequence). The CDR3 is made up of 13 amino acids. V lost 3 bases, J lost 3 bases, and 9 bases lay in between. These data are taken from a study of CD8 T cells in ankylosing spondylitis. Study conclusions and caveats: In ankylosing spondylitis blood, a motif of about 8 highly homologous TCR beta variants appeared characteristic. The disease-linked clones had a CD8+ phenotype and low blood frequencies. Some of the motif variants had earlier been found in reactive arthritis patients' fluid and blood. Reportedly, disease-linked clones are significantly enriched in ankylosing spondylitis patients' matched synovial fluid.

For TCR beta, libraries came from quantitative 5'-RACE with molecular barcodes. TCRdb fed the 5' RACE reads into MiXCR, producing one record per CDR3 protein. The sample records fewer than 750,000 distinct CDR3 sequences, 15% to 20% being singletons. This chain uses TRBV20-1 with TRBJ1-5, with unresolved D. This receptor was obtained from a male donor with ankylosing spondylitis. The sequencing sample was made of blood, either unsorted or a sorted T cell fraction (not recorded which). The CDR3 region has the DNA TGCAGTGCTAGTATCGGATTCAATCAGCCCCAGCATTTT. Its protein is CSASIGFNQPQHF.